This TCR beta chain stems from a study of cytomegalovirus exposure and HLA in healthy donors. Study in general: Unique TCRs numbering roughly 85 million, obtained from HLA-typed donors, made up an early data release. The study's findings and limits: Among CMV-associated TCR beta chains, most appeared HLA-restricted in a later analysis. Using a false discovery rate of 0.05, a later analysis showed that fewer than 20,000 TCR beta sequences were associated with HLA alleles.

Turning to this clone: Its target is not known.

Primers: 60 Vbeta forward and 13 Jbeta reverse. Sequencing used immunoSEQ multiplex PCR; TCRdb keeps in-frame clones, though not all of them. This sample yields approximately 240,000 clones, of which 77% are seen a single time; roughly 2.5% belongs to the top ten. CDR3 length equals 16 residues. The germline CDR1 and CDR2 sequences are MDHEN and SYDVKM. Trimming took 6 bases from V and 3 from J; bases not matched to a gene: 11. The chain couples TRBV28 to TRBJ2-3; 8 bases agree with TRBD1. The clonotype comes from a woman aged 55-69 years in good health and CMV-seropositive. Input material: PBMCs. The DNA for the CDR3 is TGTGCCAGCAGCTACGGACAGGGCGGATTGACAGATACGCAGTATTTT. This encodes CASSYGQGGLTDTQYF.